Listed below are T cell receptor beta chains from one sample, sequenced in a study of blood T cell repertoires in COVID-19. Sequencing used immunoSEQ multiplex PCR; TCRdb keeps in-frame clones, though not all of them. The sample shows 35,000 to 45,000 clones, 80% to 90% of them seen only once. The sample comprised peripheral blood. These receptors were taken from a human donor in a cohort sampled during active COVID-19. Both conserved end residues are part of each CDR3. D genes are given only for firm matches. Clone size is shown for a subset of rows, as once, few, many or a class of expanded clone.

>NA|TRBD1|TRBV19|TRBJ1-5
CASQTLGQGIHQPQHF
TGTGCCAGCCAGACATTGGGACAGGGGATCCATCAGCCCCAGCATTTT
>NA|NA|TRBV9|TRBJ1-4
CASSVGAAANEKLFF
TGTGCCAGCAGCGTAGGGGCAGCGGCTAATGAAAAACTGTTTTTT
>NA|NA|TRBV4-3|TRBJ1-1
CASSRDPRDGAFF
TGCGCCAGCAGCCGCGACCCCAGGGATGGAGCTTTCTTT
>once|TRBD2|TRBV19|TRBJ2-3
CASSIVGGGAGDTQYF
TGTGCCAGTAGTATAGTTGGCGGGGGGGCCGGAGATACGCAGTATTTT
>once|NA|TRBV30|TRBJ2-7
CAWKEGYEQYF
TGTGCCTGGAAGGAGGGGTACGAGCAGTACTTC
>few|NA|TRBV6-5|TRBJ2-7
CAIRDGGSYEQYF
TGTGCCATCCGCGATGGCGGATCCTACGAGCAGTACTTC
>NA|NA|TRBV6-5|TRBJ1-2
CASSPAGVVYGYTF
TGTGCCAGCAGCCCCGCGGGGGTGGTCTATGGCTACACCTTC
>NA|TRBD1|TRBV28|TRBJ1-1
CATLNRGTEAFF
TGTGCCACCTTGAACAGGGGCACTGAAGCTTTCTTT
>few|NA|TRBV14|TRBJ1-6
CASSQRQPNNSPLHF
TGTGCCAGCAGCCAACGACAGCCCAACAATTCACCCCTCCACTTT
>NA|NA|TRBV11-3|TRBJ2-7
CASSLGLLDEQYF
TGTGCCAGCAGCCTAGGGCTTTTGGACGAGCAGTACTTC
>NA|TRBD1|TRBV3-1/TRBV3-2|TRBJ2-3
CASSRGQGYTDTQYF
TGTGCCAGCAGCCGGGGACAGGGCTACACAGATACGCAGTATTTT
>NA|TRBD1|TRBV24-1|TRBJ1-1
CATSDLQGADTEAFF
TGTGCCACCAGTGATTTACAGGGGGCTGACACTGAAGCTTTCTTT
>few|TRBD1|TRBV2|TRBJ2-1
CASSLFSGTVYNEQFF
TGTGCCAGCAGCCTTTTCTCCGGGACAGTTTACAATGAGCAGTTCTTC
>NA|NA|TRBV13|TRBJ2-5
CASSIRGETQYF
TGTGCCAGCAGCATCCGGGGGGAGACCCAGTACTTC
>NA|NA|TRBV5-8|TRBJ2-1
CASSLVLGQFF
TGTGCCAGCAGCTTGGTCCTAGGGCAGTTCTTC
>NA|NA|TRBV4-3|TRBJ2-7
CASSQSLIGSYEQYF
TGCGCCAGCAGCCAAAGTCTAATCGGGAGCTACGAGCAGTACTTC
>NA|TRBD2|TRBV7-2|TRBJ2-2
CASSSAGGPSTGELFF
TGTGCCAGCAGCTCCGCGGGGGGGCCTAGTACCGGGGAGCTGTTTTTT
>NA|TRBD1|TRBV4-2|TRBJ2-7
CASSLGQGVVGEQYF
TGTGCCAGCAGCCTTGGACAGGGGGTGGTAGGCGAGCAGTACTTC
>NA|NA|TRBV9|TRBJ2-2
CASSVPPGVGDGTLNTGELFF
TGTGCCAGCAGCGTACCACCAGGGGTGGGCGATGGGACGTTGAACACCGGGGAGCTGTTTTTT
>NA|NA|TRBV4-2|TRBJ2-1
CASSQVASDNEQFF
TGTGCCAGCAGCCAAGTCGCTAGCGATAATGAGCAGTTCTTC
>NA|TRBD1|TRBV6-6|TRBJ1-5
CASRQGNQPQHF
TGTGCCAGCAGACAGGGGAATCAGCCCCAGCATTTT
>NA|TRBD1|TRBV7-2|TRBJ2-7
CASSQPGQGFGSYEQYF
TGTGCCAGCAGCCAACCCGGACAGGGCTTCGGCTCCTACGAGCAGTACTTC
>NA|NA|TRBV9|TRBJ1-3
CASSVNTNSGNTIYF
TGTGCCAGCAGCGTAAACACCAACTCTGGAAACACCATATATTTT
>NA|NA|TRBV12-3/TRBV12-4|TRBJ1-2
CASSDRTSHGYTF
TGTGCCAGCAGTGACAGGACAAGCCATGGCTACACCTTC
>once|NA|TRBV30|TRBJ1-5
CAWSVEVNQPQHF
TGTGCCTGGAGTGTAGAGGTAAATCAGCCCCAGCATTTT
>NA|NA|TRBV9|TRBJ1-5
CASSVEGRGQPQHF
TGTGCCAGCAGCGTAGAGGGCAGGGGCCAGCCCCAGCATTTT
>NA|TRBD1|TRBV19|TRBJ2-6
CASSSTGSGANVLTF
TGTGCCAGTAGTTCGACAGGGTCTGGGGCCAACGTCCTGACTTTC
>NA|NA|TRBV6-1|TRBJ1-2
CASSEAPRLALAGGSYGYTF
TGTGCCAGCAGTGAAGCTCCCCGCCTGGCCCTCGCGGGGGGCTCATATGGCTACACCTTC
>NA|NA|TRBV24-1|TRBJ2-6
CATSDLAGTGANVLTF
TGTGCCACCAGTGATTTGGCAGGGACTGGGGCCAACGTCCTGACTTTC
>NA|NA|TRBV2|TRBJ1-2
CASSSYREGYGYTF
TGTGCCAGCAGTTCCTACAGGGAAGGCTATGGCTACACCTTC
>NA|NA|TRBV27|TRBJ2-4
CASSLHGQHIQYF
TGTGCCAGCAGTTTACACGGACAGCACATTCAGTACTTC
>NA|TRBD1|TRBV5-6|TRBJ1-1
CASSWDRGKGTFF
TGTGCCAGCAGTTGGGACAGGGGAAAAGGAACTTTCTTT
>NA|TRBD2|TRBV28|TRBJ2-1
CASSYDFPAGGNEQFF
TGTGCCAGCAGCTACGACTTCCCAGCGGGGGGCAATGAGCAGTTCTTC
>NA|NA|TRBV19|TRBJ2-1
CASSIVLYNEQFF
TGTGCCAGTAGTATAGTTCTCTACAATGAGCAGTTCTTC
>NA|TRBD1|TRBV7-6|TRBJ2-1
CASSLGGQGWDEQFF
TGTGCCAGCAGCTTAGGGGGACAGGGGTGGGATGAGCAGTTCTTC
>NA|TRBD2|TRBV4-1|TRBJ2-3
CASSQAPGSGRRTDTQYF
TGCGCCAGCAGCCAAGCCCCAGGTAGCGGGAGACGCACAGATACGCAGTATTTT
>NA|TRBD1|TRBV2|TRBJ1-2
CASGSQGAMDGYTF
TGTGCCAGCGGGAGCCAGGGGGCAATGGATGGCTACACCTTC
>NA|NA|TRBV9|TRBJ1-1
CASSVEGQNTEAFF
TGTGCCAGCAGCGTAGAGGGGCAGAACACTGAAGCTTTCTTT
>NA|TRBD2|TRBV11-2|TRBJ2-3
CASSLGYLAGEKDTQYF
TGTGCCAGCAGCTTGGGCTACCTAGCGGGAGAGAAAGATACGCAGTATTTT
>NA|TRBD1|TRBV7-8|TRBJ2-7
CASSWGQGYEQYF
TGTGCCAGCAGCTGGGGACAGGGCTACGAGCAGTACTTC
>NA|TRBD1|TRBV9|TRBJ1-6
CASSRTGVNSPLHF
TGTGCCAGCAGCCGGACAGGGGTAAATTCACCCCTCCACTTT
>NA|TRBD1|TRBV19|TRBJ1-2
CASLNRDRVGYTF
TGTGCCAGCCTTAACCGGGACAGGGTCGGCTACACCTTC
>NA|TRBD2|TRBV5-1|TRBJ2-5
CASSPRELGTQYF
TGCGCCAGCAGCCCGCGGGAGTTGGGGACCCAGTACTTC
>NA|TRBD1|TRBV5-1|TRBJ1-1
CASTTGAGLNTEAFF
TGCGCCAGCACGACAGGGGCCGGCTTGAACACTGAAGCTTTCTTT
>NA|NA|TRBV30|TRBJ1-5
CAWSVLGAQPQHF
TGTGCCTGGAGTGTACTTGGGGCTCAGCCCCAGCATTTT